These T cell receptor beta chains were read from a single sample in a study of cytomegalovirus exposure and HLA in healthy donors. Some clones are missing from TCRdb's copy, which holds only in-frame ones; the method was immunoSEQ multiplex PCR. There are over 150,000 clones in the sample; over 70% occur only once, and about 3.4% lies in the top ten. Material for sequencing was PBMCs. Receptors originate from a woman in her forties or fifties in good health and CMV-seropositive. CDR3s include the opening cysteine and the closing phenylalanine or tryptophan. D genes are given only for firm matches. Clone size, where shown, is once, few, many, or a class for clones that have expanded.

J gene | clone size | V gene | D gene | CDR3 protein | CDR3 DNA
TRBJ2-7 | many | TRBV25-1 | TRBD1 | CASSGVGQGSYEQYF | TGTGCCAGCAGTGGAGTGGGACAGGGGTCCTACGAGCAGTACTTC
TRBJ1-5 | - | TRBV7-2 | TRBD1 | CASSSRTGDQPQHF | TGTGCCAGCAGCTCCAGGACAGGGGATCAGCCCCAGCATTTT
TRBJ1-2 | few | TRBV4-1 | - | CASSPRVEGNYGYTF | TGCGCCAGCAGCCCAAGGGTGGAGGGCAACTATGGCTACACCTTC
TRBJ2-1 | - | TRBV15 | TRBD2 | CATSSQRLAGLDNEQFF | TGTGCCACCAGCAGCCAACGACTAGCGGGGCTTGACAATGAGCAGTTCTTC
TRBJ2-7 | - | TRBV27 | - | CASSPQRGVVYEQYF | TGTGCCAGCAGTCCTCAACGCGGAGTTGTCTACGAGCAGTACTTC
TRBJ1-2 | - | TRBV4-3 | TRBD1 | CASSLGTGGYGYTF | TGCGCCAGCAGCCTCGGGACAGGGGGCTATGGCTACACCTTC
TRBJ1-2 | - | TRBV23-1 | - | CASSQYRCGIYGYTF | TGCGCCAGCAGTCAGTACAGGTGTGGCATCTATGGCTACACCTTC
TRBJ1-5 | - | TRBV19 | - | CASSGRVDQPQHF | TGTGCCAGTAGTGGCAGGGTCGATCAGCCCCAGCATTTT
TRBJ2-7 | - | TRBV5-1 | - | CASRIGQGLGEQYF | TGCGCCAGCAGAATCGGGCAGGGGCTGGGGGAGCAGTACTTC
TRBJ2-1 | once | TRBV5-1 | - | CASSLGGGGYNEQFF | TGCGCCAGCAGCTTAGGGGGTGGTGGCTACAATGAGCAGTTCTTC
TRBJ1-2 | - | TRBV4-3 | TRBD1 | CASSQDRQGGGYTF | TGCGCCAGCAGCCAAGATCGACAGGGTGGGGGCTACACCTTC
TRBJ1-4 | - | TRBV4-3 | - | CASSQGGQANEKLFF | TGCGCCAGCAGCCAGGGGGGGCAGGCTAATGAAAAACTGTTTTTT
TRBJ1-1 | - | TRBV5-1 | - | CASSSATATTEAFF | TGCGCCAGCAGCTCCGCGACAGCCACCACTGAAGCTTTCTTT
TRBJ2-3 | - | TRBV7-2 | TRBD2 | CASSSRWTSGWLGPDTQYF | TGTGCCAGCAGCTCCCGCTGGACTAGCGGGTGGTTAGGGCCAGATACGCAGTATTTT
TRBJ1-1 | few | TRBV25-1 | - | CASSESGGGTEAFF | TGTGCCAGCAGTGAGAGCGGTGGAGGCACTGAAGCTTTCTTT
TRBJ2-7 | - | TRBV30 | - | CAWAGTPYEQYF | TGTGCCTGGGCCGGGACACCCTACGAGCAGTACTTC
TRBJ2-2 | - | TRBV2 | - | CASTRQTGGELFF | TGTGCCAGCACTAGACAGACCGGCGGGGAGCTGTTTTTT
TRBJ2-7 | - | TRBV30 | - | CAWSIDSYYEQYF | TGTGCCTGGAGTATAGACAGTTACTACGAGCAGTACTTC
TRBJ1-5 | - | TRBV29-1 | - | CSVYPSSGTGNQPQHF | TGCAGCGTTTACCCTTCGTCCGGGACTGGAAATCAGCCCCAGCATTTT
TRBJ1-5 | - | TRBV30 | - | CAWSGSGNQPQHF | TGTGCCTGGAGTGGTTCAGGGAATCAGCCCCAGCATTTT
TRBJ2-6 | - | TRBV19 | - | CASNRAGANGLTF | TGTGCCAGTAACAGGGCTGGGGCCAACGGCCTGACTTTC
TRBJ1-2 | - | TRBV28 | TRBD1 | CASSSGGRLTNYGYTF | TGTGCCAGCAGTTCAGGGGGCCGACTAACTAACTATGGCTACACCTTC
TRBJ1-1 | - | TRBV7-2 | TRBD1 | CASSLMTGTNTEAFF | TGTGCCAGCAGCTTAATGACAGGGACGAACACTGAAGCTTTCTTT
TRBJ2-3 | - | TRBV7-9 | TRBD2 | CASSLGLSGADTQYF | TGTGCCAGCAGCTTAGGTTTAAGCGGGGCAGATACGCAGTATTTT
TRBJ2-1 | - | TRBV30 | - | CAWSLRGPWEQFF | TGTGCCTGGAGTCTCCGGGGTCCTTGGGAGCAGTTCTTC
TRBJ1-4 | - | TRBV14 | - | CASSPPGGGATNEKLFF | TGTGCCAGCAGCCCGCCAGGCGGAGGTGCAACTAATGAAAAACTGTTTTTT
TRBJ1-2 | - | TRBV28 | - | CASSFVGGYGYTF | TGTGCCAGCAGTTTCGTGGGAGGGTACGGCTACACCTTC
TRBJ1-3 | - | TRBV19 | TRBD1 | CATGQAGGNTIYF | TGTGCCACCGGACAGGCGGGCGGAAACACCATATATTTT
TRBJ2-1 | - | TRBV30 | - | CAWSHAGGHEQFF | TGTGCCTGGAGTCACGCTGGGGGCCATGAGCAGTTCTTC
TRBJ1-2 | - | TRBV28 | - | CASSFSGVGNGYTF | TGTGCCAGCAGTTTCTCAGGGGTTGGGAATGGCTACACCTTC
TRBJ1-5 | - | TRBV6-5 | TRBD1 | CASSKRTGGDQPQHF | TGTGCCAGCAGTAAACGGACAGGGGGGGATCAGCCCCAGCATTTT
TRBJ2-5 | - | TRBV19 | - | CASSKEGLPYQETQYF | TGTGCCAGTAGTAAGGAGGGACTGCCGTACCAAGAGACCCAGTACTTC
TRBJ2-7 | few | TRBV6-6 | - | CASSPAAYEQYF | TGTGCCAGCAGTCCAGCGGCCTACGAGCAGTACTTC
TRBJ1-1 | few | TRBV6-6 | TRBD1 | CASREGQGAAFF | TGTGCCAGCAGGGAGGGACAGGGGGCAGCTTTCTTT
TRBJ2-7 | - | TRBV2 | TRBD2 | CASREAGGIDEQYF | TGTGCCAGCAGGGAAGCGGGAGGGATCGACGAGCAGTACTTC
TRBJ2-1 | - | TRBV18 | TRBD2 | CASSPPSGRVHNEQFF | TGTGCCAGCTCACCACCGAGCGGGAGGGTCCACAATGAGCAGTTCTTC
TRBJ1-2 | - | TRBV5-5 | TRBD1 | CASSLTPTGEGGYTF | TGTGCCAGCAGCTTGACCCCTACAGGGGAAGGTGGCTACACCTTC
TRBJ1-1 | - | TRBV11-2 | - | CASSLDRGVGAEAFF | TGTGCCAGCAGCTTAGATCGCGGGGTTGGGGCTGAAGCTTTCTTT
TRBJ2-2 | - | TRBV4-1 | TRBD2 | CASSQGGGSGREEGELFF | TGCGCCAGCAGCCAAGGGGGTGGCAGCGGGAGGGAGGAGGGGGAGCTGTTTTTT
TRBJ2-2 | - | TRBV19 | TRBD1 | CASSIQGANGELFF | TGTGCCAGTAGTATTCAGGGGGCAAACGGGGAGCTGTTTTTT
TRBJ1-2 | - | TRBV7-9 | - | CASSSQGLADDNYGYTF | TGTGCCAGCAGCTCCCAGGGCCTGGCCGACGACAATTATGGCTACACCTTC
TRBJ1-1 | - | TRBV6-1 | - | CASSEGGGTEAFF | TGTGCCAGCAGTGAAGGGGGAGGGACTGAAGCTTTCTTT
TRBJ2-1 | - | TRBV7-9 | TRBD2 | CASSLPPGLAVSSYNEQFF | TGTGCCAGCAGCTTACCACCGGGACTAGCGGTGAGCTCCTACAATGAGCAGTTCTTC
TRBJ1-1 | - | TRBV28 | - | CASSLRVAGDMNTEAFF | TGTGCCAGCAGTTTAAGAGTCGCAGGGGACATGAACACTGAAGCTTTCTTT
TRBJ2-2 | - | TRBV19 | TRBD1 | CASTFRDRGAGELFF | TGTGCCAGTACCTTCCGGGACAGGGGTGCCGGGGAGCTGTTTTTT
TRBJ1-1 | - | TRBV6-6 | - | CASSYFGRVNTEAFF | TGTGCCAGCAGTTACTTTGGCAGGGTGAACACTGAAGCTTTCTTT
TRBJ2-1 | - | TRBV7-3 | - | CASSRREESDEQFF | TGTGCCAGCAGCCGCAGGGAGGAATCGGATGAGCAGTTCTTC
TRBJ1-2 | - | TRBV27 | - | CASSPTGTTYGYTF | TGTGCCAGCAGTCCTACCGGGACAACCTATGGCTACACCTTC
TRBJ2-4 | - | TRBV6-1 | TRBD1 | CASSVQGYDSQYF | TGTGCCAGCAGTGTACAGGGGTACGACAGTCAGTACTTC
TRBJ2-7 | - | TRBV7-2 | TRBD1 | CASSLAYRGSHEQYF | TGTGCCAGCAGCTTAGCCTACAGGGGATCCCACGAGCAGTACTTC
TRBJ1-4 | - | TRBV6-5 | - | CASSRGDEKLFF | TGTGCCAGTTCAAGGGGTGACGAAAAACTGTTTTTT
TRBJ2-7 | once | TRBV4-1 | - | CASSQEGSRDYEQYF | TGCGCCAGCAGCCAAGAAGGGTCACGGGATTACGAGCAGTACTTC
TRBJ2-2 | few | TRBV10-3 | TRBD1 | CAISATTGAFNTGELFF | TGTGCCATCAGTGCGACGACAGGGGCTTTCAACACCGGGGAGCTGTTTTTT
TRBJ2-3 | - | TRBV28 | TRBD1 | CASSSGRGTDTQYF | TGTGCCAGCAGTTCGGGCAGGGGGACAGATACGCAGTATTTT
TRBJ2-7 | few | TRBV6-1 | TRBD1 | CASREGQGTYEQYF | TGTGCCAGCAGGGAGGGACAGGGGACGTACGAGCAGTACTTC
TRBJ1-6 | - | TRBV18 | - | CASSPLGGGNNSPLHF | TGTGCCAGCTCCCCTTTGGGGGGGGGAAATAATTCACCCCTCCACTTT
TRBJ2-3 | - | TRBV7-2 | TRBD2 | CASTPVVAGTDTQYF | TGTGCCAGCACCCCTGTGGTAGCGGGAACAGATACGCAGTATTTT
TRBJ1-1 | - | TRBV28 | - | CASSTSLRGSEAFF | TGTGCCAGCAGTACCTCTCTACGAGGGAGTGAAGCTTTCTTT